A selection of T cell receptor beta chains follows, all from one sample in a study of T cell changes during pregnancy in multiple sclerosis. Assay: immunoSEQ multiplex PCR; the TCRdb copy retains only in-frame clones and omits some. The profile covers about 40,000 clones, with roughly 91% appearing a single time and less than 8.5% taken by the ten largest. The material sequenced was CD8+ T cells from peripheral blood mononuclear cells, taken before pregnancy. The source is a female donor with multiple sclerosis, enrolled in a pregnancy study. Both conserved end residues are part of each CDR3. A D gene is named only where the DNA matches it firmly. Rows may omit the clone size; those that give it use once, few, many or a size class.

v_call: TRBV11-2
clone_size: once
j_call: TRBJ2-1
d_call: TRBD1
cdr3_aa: CASSLMNRGHEQFF
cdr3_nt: TGTGCCAGCAGCTTAATGAACAGGGGCCATGAGCAGTTCTTC

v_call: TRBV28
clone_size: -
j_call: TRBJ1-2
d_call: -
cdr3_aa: CASSPLVKIAPYGYTF
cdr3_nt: TGTGCCAGCAGTCCCCTGGTGAAGATCGCGCCCTATGGCTACACCTTC

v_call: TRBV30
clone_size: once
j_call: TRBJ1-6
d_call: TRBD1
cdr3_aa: CAWSVGAGGVLSSPLHF
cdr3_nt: TGTGCCTGGAGTGTCGGGGCAGGGGGAGTGTTAAGTTCACCCCTCCACTTT

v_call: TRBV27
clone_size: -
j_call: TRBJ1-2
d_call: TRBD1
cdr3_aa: CASSLAGTDYDGYTF
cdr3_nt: TGTGCCAGCAGTTTAGCCGGGACAGATTACGATGGCTACACCTTC

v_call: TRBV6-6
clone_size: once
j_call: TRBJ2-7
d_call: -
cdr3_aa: CASSYSLRDIFYEQYF
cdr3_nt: TGTGCCAGCAGTTACTCGCTACGGGACATCTTCTACGAGCAGTACTTC

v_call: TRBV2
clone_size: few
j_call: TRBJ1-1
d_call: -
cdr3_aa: CASSDREGTEAFF
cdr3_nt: TGTGCCAGCAGTGACAGGGAGGGGACTGAAGCTTTCTTT

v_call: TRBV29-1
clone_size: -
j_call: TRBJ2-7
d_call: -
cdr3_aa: CSVVAPGSSYEQYF
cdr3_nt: TGCAGCGTTGTAGCCCCCGGCAGCTCCTACGAGCAGTACTTC

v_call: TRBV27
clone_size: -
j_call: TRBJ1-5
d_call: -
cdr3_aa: CASSLSDSLNQPQHF
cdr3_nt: TGTGCCAGCAGTTTATCGGACTCCTTAAATCAGCCCCAGCATTTT

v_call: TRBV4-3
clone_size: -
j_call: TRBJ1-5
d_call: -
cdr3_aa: CASSQERTTNQPQHF
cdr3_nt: TGCGCCAGCAGCCAAGAACGGACAACCAATCAGCCCCAGCATTTT

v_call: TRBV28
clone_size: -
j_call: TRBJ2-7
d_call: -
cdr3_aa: CASTPRSTEQYF
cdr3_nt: TGTGCCAGCACCCCCCGGAGTACCGAGCAGTACTTC